The 12 T cell receptor beta chains listed next were all sequenced from one sample in a study of blood T cell repertoires in COVID-19. Clones were sequenced by immunoSEQ multiplex PCR, and TCRdb holds only the in-frame ones, with some missing. The table shows 80,000 or so clones, with approximately 86% occurring only once. Sequencing input: peripheral blood. Receptors were obtained from a woman in her fifties or sixties with acute or convalescent COVID-19.

The rearrangement joins TRBV14 to TRBJ2-1, with 8 bases that match TRBD2. Germline CDR1 reads SGHDN; CDR2 reads FVKESK. Germline trimming cut 2 bases from V and 6 bases from J; bases unmatched to any gene: 21. The CDR3 is 20 amino acids. The DNA of the CDR3 is TGTGCCAGCAGCCAATCTGGATGGATGGCGGGAGGCCCGAGGGTCAATGAGCAGTTCTTC. Its translation is CASSQSGWMAGGPRVNEQFF.

This chain uses TRBV19 with TRBJ1-1; unclear D gene. Looked up from germline, CDR1 is LNHDA and CDR2 is SQIVND (reference sequence). The V end lost 0 bases, the J end lost 3 bases, and 8 bases lay between the germline ends. The CDR3 length is 14 residues. CDR3 DNA sequence: TGTGCCAGTAGTATAGATAGTCGGGACACTGAAGCTTTCTTT. It is translated as CASSIDSRDTEAFF. Combining the CDR3 with reference TRBV19 and TRBJ1-1 gives the whole variable domain DGGITQSPKYLFRKEGQNVTLSCEQNLNHDAMYWYRQDPGQGLRLIYYSQIVNDFQKGDIAEGYSVSREKKESFPLTVTSAQKNPTAFYLCASSIDSRDTEAFFGQGTRLTVV.

The gene calls are TRBV3-1 (or the pseudogene TRBV3-2) and TRBJ2-1; 8 nucleotides align to TRBD1. V dropped 5 bases and J dropped 7; count of bases not matched to a gene: 10. The CDR3 contains 15 residues. CDR1 is LGHDT and CDR2 is YNNKEL in the germline V gene (reference sequence). CDR3 sequence (DNA): TGTGCCAGCAGCAACCGGGACAGGAGAGCGAATGAGCAGTTCTTC. The encoded protein is CASSNRDRRANEQFF.

The chain couples TRBV15 to TRBJ1-1; D ambiguous. This CDR3 spans 13 amino acids. V gave up 0 bases and J gave up 8 bases, with 10 bases separating them. Germline V gene data show CDR1 as LNHNV and CDR2 as YYDKDF (reference sequence). The CDR3 nucleotides read TGTGCCACCAGCAGAGATTCCAACATCGAAGCTTTCTTT. Translating gives CATSRDSNIEAFF. The variable domain in full, with the rest retrieved from reference TRBV15 and TRBJ1-1, is DAMVIQNPRYQVTQFGKPVTLSCSQTLNHNVMYWYQQKSSQAPKLLFHYYDKDFNNEADTPDNFQSRRPNTSFCFLDIRSPGLGDTAMYLCATSRDSNIEAFFGQGTRLTVV.

The gene calls are TRBV19 and TRBJ2-2, with 12 bases fitting TRBD2. The CDR3 is made up of 16 amino acids. V lost 0 bases, J lost 7 bases, and 3 bases stayed unmatched. CDR1 and CDR2 (germline): LNHDA, SQIVND (reference sequence). CDR3 amino acids: CASSIDLAGGFGELFF. For the CDR3, the DNA is TGTGCCAGTAGTATAGATCTAGCGGGAGGGTTCGGGGAGCTGTTTTTT.

The CDR3 is CSVEVSGQGIGEQYF. The CDR3 nucleotides are TGCAGCGTTGAAGTTTCAGGACAGGGGATCGGGGAGCAGTACTTC. The rearrangement joins TRBV29-1 to TRBJ2-7; the match to TRBD1 covers 9 bases. The CDR3 runs to 15 residues. The germline CDR1 and CDR2 sequences are SQVTM and ANQGSEA. J was trimmed by 7 bases and V by 1 base; bases with no gene match: 11.

The chain has TRBV18 and TRBJ2-1, with D tentatively TRBD1 (5 bases). Trimming took 2 bases from V and 3 from J, leaving 8 bases between them. Per the germline V gene, CDR1 is KGHSH and CDR2 is LQKENI. This CDR3 has 14 amino acids. CDR3 in DNA: TGTGCCAGCTCACCAGGGGCCGGCTACAATGAGCAGTTCTTC. Translation gives CASSPGAGYNEQFF.

This chain connects TRBV29-1 to TRBJ2-7; 8 positions agree with TRBD1. This CDR3 has 13 amino acids. The V and J ends lost 6 bases and 9 bases, in that order; junction bases with no gene match: 13. The germline CDR1 and CDR2 sequences are SQVTM and ANQGSEA. DNA of the CDR3: TGCAGCGTAATGGACAGGGTCCGGGGTGCGCAGTACTTC. Its translation: CSVMDRVRGAQYF.

The rearrangement uses TRBV5-4 and TRBJ2-1, with 14 positions matching TRBD2. The CDR3 is 15 residues long. V was pared by 4 bases and J by 10 bases, with 7 bases of the junction left unmatched. Germline assignment: CDR1 SGHNT and CDR2 YYREEE (reference sequence). This CDR3 reads CASSTGTSGSGEQFF. In DNA form, the CDR3 reads TGTGCCAGCAGCACTGGGACTAGCGGGAGCGGGGAGCAGTTCTTC.

The chain has TRBV19 and TRBJ1-2, with D possibly TRBD1 on 5 matching bases. Trimming left V 5 bases short and J 0 bases short, with 10 bases between. This CDR3 spans 14 amino acids. The V gene's germline CDR1 is LNHDA and CDR2 SQIVND (reference sequence). This chain's CDR3 is CASSRQGTNYGYTF. Here the CDR3 DNA reads TGTGCCAGTAGTCGGCAGGGAACTAACTATGGCTACACCTTC.

The rearrangement links TRBV11-3 to TRBJ2-3, with 12 positions matching TRBD1. Trimming at V came to 5 bases and at J to 5 bases, leaving 5 bases not matched to a gene. The CDR3 has 15 residues. Germline V gene sequence: CDR1 SGHNT, CDR2 YENEEA. The CDR3 nucleotides are TGTGCCAGCAGCCCGGGACAGGGGGCGGGAGATACGCAGTATTTT. This codes for CASSPGQGAGDTQYF.

The gene calls are TRBV6-5 and TRBJ1-3; 7 bases map to TRBD1. The CDR3 is made up of 15 amino acids. Trimming cost V 5 bases and J 0 bases; bases outside gene matches: 4. The germline gives CDR1 MNHEY, CDR2 SVGAGI. CDR3 residues: CASSTGTVSGNTIYF. CDR3 DNA: TGTGCCAGCAGTACGGGGACAGTCTCTGGAAACACCATATATTTT.